This T cell receptor beta chain derives from a study of T cell repertoires in aging, cancer and after chemotherapy. A mixed TRB-A/B primer pool amplified rearranged TRB by multiplex touch-down PCR. TCRdb ran MiXCR on the multiplex PCR reads and lists one entry per CDR3 protein. The data show roughly 2,800 distinct CDR3 sequences, around 30% seen once. The CDR3 is 16 residues long. From germline, CDR1 is MNHEY and CDR2 SMNVEV (reference sequence). Losses at the gene ends were 5 bases for V and 3 bases for J; bases not matched to a gene: 4. Peripheral blood genomic DNA, not sorted cells or RNA, was the template.

The gene calls are TRBV27 and TRBJ2-5, with TRBD2 matching 15 bases. The sequence was obtained from a human donor in good health. The sample consisted of blood. In DNA, the CDR3 is TGTGCCAGCAGTCCCAGGACTAGCGGGGGGGAAGAGACCCAGTACTTC. It yields the protein CASSPRTSGGEETQYF.